This T cell receptor (beta chain) was recovered during a study of CD8+ T cells in alopecia areata. Sequencing used cDNA as its template, made by extracting RNA and reverse transcribing it. Sequencing used immunoSEQ multiplex PCR; TCRdb keeps in-frame clones, though not all of them. The table shows some 210,000 clones, with more than 60% occurring only once. Treatment in this sample: oral pan-JAK inhibitor, 5-10 mg twice daily. The germline V gene has CDR1 SGHTA and CDR2 FQGNSA. This CDR3 comprises 15 residues. The junction had 6 bases not matched to a gene; V was cut back by 9 bases and J by 0 bases. The rearrangement uses TRBV7-2 and TRBJ2-2; 8 bases agree with TRBD1. The receptor's source is a human donor with alopecia areata. The sample here was CD4+ T cells sorted from blood, taken at approximately week 44, from a patient treated with tofacitinib. CDR3 sequence reads: CASWTGTSNTGELFF. CDR3 bases: TGTGCCAGTTGGACAGGGACGTCGAACACCGGGGAGCTGTTTTTT.